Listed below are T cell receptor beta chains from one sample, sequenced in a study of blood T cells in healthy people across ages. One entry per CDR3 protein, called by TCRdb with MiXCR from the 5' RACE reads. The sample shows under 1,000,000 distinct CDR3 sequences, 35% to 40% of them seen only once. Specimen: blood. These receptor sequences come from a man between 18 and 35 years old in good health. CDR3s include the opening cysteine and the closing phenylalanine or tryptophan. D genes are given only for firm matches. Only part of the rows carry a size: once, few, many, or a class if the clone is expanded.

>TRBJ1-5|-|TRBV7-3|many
CASSPMGSRSYSNQPQHF
TGTGCCAGCAGCCCAATGGGGTCCAGGAGTTATAGCAATCAGCCCCAGCATTTT
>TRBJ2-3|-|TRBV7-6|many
CASSLEQGPLGTQYF
TGTGCCAGCAGCTTAGAGCAGGGGCCCCTTGGTACGCAGTATTTT
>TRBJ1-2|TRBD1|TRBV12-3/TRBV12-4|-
CASSLEPRQGGNYGYTF
TGTGCCAGCAGTTTAGAGCCCCGACAGGGGGGTAACTATGGCTACACCTTC
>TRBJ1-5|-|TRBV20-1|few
CSAREAGVRDQPQHF
TGCAGTGCTAGAGAAGCGGGGGTGAGGGATCAGCCCCAGCATTTT
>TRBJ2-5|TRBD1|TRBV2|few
CASSDVDRGGETQYF
TGTGCCAGCAGTGACGTGGACAGGGGGGGAGAGACCCAGTACTTC
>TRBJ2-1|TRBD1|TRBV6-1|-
CASMRRGTGTRGGNEQFF
TGTGCCAGCATGCGAAGGGGGACAGGGACAAGAGGAGGCAATGAGCAGTTCTTC
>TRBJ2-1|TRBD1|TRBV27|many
CASSRDRGYRDNEQFF
TGTGCCAGCAGTAGGGACAGGGGATATAGGGACAATGAGCAGTTCTTC
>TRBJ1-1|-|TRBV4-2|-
CASSQSGDTEAFF
TGTGCCAGCAGTCAAAGCGGGGACACTGAAGCTTTCTTT
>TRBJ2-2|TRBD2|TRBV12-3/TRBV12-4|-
CASSLGLAELTGELFF
TGTGCCAGCAGTTTAGGTCTAGCGGAACTCACCGGGGAGCTGTTTTTT
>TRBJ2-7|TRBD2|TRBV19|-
CASSARTSGDNGQYF
TGTGCCAGTAGTGCTCGGACTAGCGGGGACAATGGGCAGTACTTC
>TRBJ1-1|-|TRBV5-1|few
CASSPGGGPDTEAFF
TGCGCCAGCAGTCCTGGTGGGGGTCCGGACACTGAAGCTTTCTTT
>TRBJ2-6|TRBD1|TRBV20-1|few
CSAEGQTGANVLTF
TGCAGTGCTGAGGGACAGACAGGGGCCAACGTCCTGACTTTC
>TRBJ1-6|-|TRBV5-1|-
CASSLLPNPTASSYNSPLHF
TGCGCCAGCAGCTTACTGCCCAACCCAACCGCGAGCTCCTATAATTCACCCCTCCACTTT
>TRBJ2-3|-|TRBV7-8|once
CASSLVGKITSTDTQYF
TGTGCCAGCAGCTTAGTGGGCAAAATAACTAGCACAGATACGCAGTATTTT
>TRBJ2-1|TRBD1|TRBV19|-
CASSMGQEQETQFF
TGTGCCAGTAGTATGGGACAGGAACAAGAGACCCAGTTCTTC
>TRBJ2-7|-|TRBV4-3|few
CASSQGGSYNEQYF
TGCGCCAGCAGCCAAGGGGGGTCCTACAATGAGCAGTACTTC
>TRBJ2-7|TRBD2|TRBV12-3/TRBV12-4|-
CASSLEAGGLYEQYF
TGTGCCAGCAGTTTAGAGGCGGGGGGGCTGTACGAGCAGTACTTC
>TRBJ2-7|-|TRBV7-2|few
CASSAGRGSSYEQYF
TGTGCCAGCAGTGCAGGGCGGGGTAGCTCCTACGAGCAGTACTTC
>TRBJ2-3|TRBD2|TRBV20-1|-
CSARSGGLADTQYF
TGCAGTGCTCGCAGCGGGGGACTCGCAGATACGCAGTATTTT
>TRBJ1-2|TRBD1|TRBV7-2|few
CASSPYPLGQGNYGYTF
TGTGCCAGCAGCCCCTATCCTTTGGGACAGGGAAACTATGGCTACACCTTC
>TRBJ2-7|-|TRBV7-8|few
CASSVDVRSYEQYF
TGTGCCAGCAGCGTGGACGTACGCTCCTACGAGCAGTACTTC
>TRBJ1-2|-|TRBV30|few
CAWSFRGSLQIYGYTF
TGTGCCTGGAGTTTCCGGGGCAGCCTCCAAATCTATGGCTACACCTTC
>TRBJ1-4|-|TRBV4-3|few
CASSPEEGRGEKLFF
TGCGCCAGCAGCCCCGAAGAGGGCAGGGGTGAAAAACTGTTTTTT
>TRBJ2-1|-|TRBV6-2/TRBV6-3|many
CASSYTDYNEQFF
TGTGCCAGCAGTTATACAGATTACAATGAGCAGTTCTTC
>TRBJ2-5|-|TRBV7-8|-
CASRPRGNWEQYF
TGTGCCAGCAGACCCAGAGGGAACTGGGAGCAGTACTTC
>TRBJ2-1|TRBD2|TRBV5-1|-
CASSLGLAGGLRNEQFF
TGCGCCAGCAGCTTGGGGCTAGCGGGGGGGCTGAGAAATGAGCAGTTCTTC
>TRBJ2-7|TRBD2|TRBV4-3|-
CASSPKFWTSGSTIVDYEQYF
TGCGCCAGCAGCCCAAAATTTTGGACTAGCGGGAGCACGATCGTCGACTACGAGCAGTACTTC
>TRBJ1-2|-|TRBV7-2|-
CASSSSSGATSGGYTF
TGTGCCAGCAGCTCCTCTTCAGGGGCAACTTCGGGTGGCTACACCTTC
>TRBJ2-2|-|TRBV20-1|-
CSARGSPWGAAGELFF
TGCAGTGCTAGAGGATCCCCTTGGGGGGCAGCCGGGGAGCTGTTTTTT
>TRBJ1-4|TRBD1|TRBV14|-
CASSQSDRTREKLFF
TGTGCCAGCAGCCAATCGGACAGGACTAGGGAAAAACTGTTTTTT
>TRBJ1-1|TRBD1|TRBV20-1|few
CSASEKGAGWNTEAFF
TGCAGTGCTAGCGAAAAGGGGGCTGGTTGGAACACTGAAGCTTTCTTT
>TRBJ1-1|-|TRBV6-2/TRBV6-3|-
CASSYLGTTEAFF
TGTGCCAGCAGTTATCTGGGGACCACTGAAGCTTTCTTT
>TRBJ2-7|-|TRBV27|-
CASSFKVYEQYF
TGTGCCAGCAGTTTTAAGGTCTACGAGCAGTACTTC
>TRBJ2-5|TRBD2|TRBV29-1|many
CSVDTSGAQETQYF
TGCAGCGTTGACACTAGCGGGGCTCAAGAGACCCAGTACTTC
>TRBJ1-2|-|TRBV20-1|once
CSAEQVLYGYTF
TGCAGTGCGGAGCAGGTACTCTATGGCTACACCTTC
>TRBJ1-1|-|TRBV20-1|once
CSARESGPNTEAFF
TGCAGTGCTAGGGAAAGTGGGCCGAACACTGAAGCTTTCTTT
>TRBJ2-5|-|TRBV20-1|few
CSAGSALPGQETQYF
TGCAGTGCTGGCTCAGCTCTTCCAGGCCAAGAGACCCAGTACTTC
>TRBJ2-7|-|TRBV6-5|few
CASSYSKRQLIYEQYF
TGTGCCAGCAGTTACTCGAAACGGCAGTTGATCTACGAGCAGTACTTC
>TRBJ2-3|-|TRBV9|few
CASSANLGGDTQYF
TGTGCCAGCAGCGCAAATCTCGGGGGAGATACGCAGTATTTT
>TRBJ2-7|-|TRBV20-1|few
CSARGGKYEQYF
TGCAGTGCTAGAGGAGGCAAATACGAGCAGTACTTC
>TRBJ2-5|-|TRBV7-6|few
CASSLGTSGDKPYERYF
TGTGCCAGCAGCTTAGGTACTTCAGGGGACAAACCCTACGAGCGTTACTTC
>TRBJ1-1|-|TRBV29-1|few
CSVGDNTEAFF
TGCAGCGTTGGGGACAACACTGAAGCTTTCTTT
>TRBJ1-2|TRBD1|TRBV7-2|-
CASSLGPSTGANYGYTF
TGTGCCAGCAGCTTAGGCCCTTCCACAGGGGCCAACTATGGCTACACCTTC
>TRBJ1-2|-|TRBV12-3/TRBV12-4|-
CASSLLTSGYTF
TGTGCCAGCAGTTTACTTACTAGTGGCTACACCTTC
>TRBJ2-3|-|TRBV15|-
CATRPIGGRLDTQYF
TGTGCCACCAGGCCTATCGGGGGTAGATTGGATACGCAGTATTTT
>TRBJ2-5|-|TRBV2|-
CARREQETQYF
TGTGCCCGAAGGGAACAAGAGACCCAGTACTTC
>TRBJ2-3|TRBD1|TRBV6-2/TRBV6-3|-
CASSSRQGASTDTQYF
TGTGCCAGCAGTTCAAGACAGGGGGCGAGCACAGATACGCAGTATTTT
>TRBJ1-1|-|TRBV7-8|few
CASSFRSDTEAFF
TGTGCCAGCAGCTTTCGGTCTGACACTGAAGCTTTCTTT
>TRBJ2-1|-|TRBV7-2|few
CASRPDYPNEQFF
TGTGCCAGCAGGCCAGACTACCCCAATGAGCAGTTCTTC
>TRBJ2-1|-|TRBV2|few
CASRRLGGESNEQFF
TGTGCCAGCAGAAGGCTGGGGGGAGAGAGCAATGAGCAGTTCTTC